A single sample gave rise to the 14 T cell receptor beta chains below, sequenced in a study of blood T cell repertoires in COVID-19. This table comes from immunoSEQ multiplex PCR, and its TCRdb copy is limited to in-frame clones, with some not included. The sample consists of some 87,000 clones, 75% to 90% of them appearing once. Sequencing was done on a sample of peripheral blood. These receptors originate from a woman aged 70-85 years with acute or convalescent COVID-19.

This sequence joins TRBV7-8 and TRBJ2-1; TRBD1 might be the D (8 bases). CDR1 is SGHVS and CDR2 is FQNEAQ in the germline V gene. V gave up 6 bases and J gave up 1 base, with 16 bases separating them. This CDR3 is 16 amino acids long. The CDR3 loop reads CASRKTGGESYNEQFF. In DNA form, the CDR3 reads TGTGCCAGCAGGAAAACAGGGGGGGAATCCTACAATGAGCAGTTCTTC.

The chain carries TRBV4-1 and TRBJ2-2; 7 bases match TRBD1. Unmatched junction bases numbered 2, after V lost 0 bases and J lost 1 base. CDR1 is MGHRA, CDR2 YSYEKL, per germline. This CDR3 comprises 16 residues. The CDR3 sequence: CASSQDRQGNTGELFF. In DNA form, the CDR3 reads TGCGCCAGCAGCCAAGATCGACAGGGGAACACCGGGGAGCTGTTTTTT.

V gene TRBV19 combines with J gene TRBJ1-5, with D possibly matching TRBD1 (6 bases). Germline CDR1 and CDR2: LNHDA and SQIVND (reference sequence). Trimming took off 0 bases at V and 6 bases at J, with 12 bases between the two ends. This CDR3 has 15 amino acids. CDR3 sequence: CASSIDWRGGQPQHF. The CDR3 bases are TGTGCCAGTAGTATAGATTGGAGAGGGGGTCAGCCCCAGCATTTT.

The chain joins TRBV3-1 (or the pseudogene TRBV3-2) to TRBJ1-2; D call uncertain. Trimming took 0 bases from V and 8 from J, leaving 10 bases between them. Germline-derived CDR1 and CDR2 are LGHDT and YNNKEL (reference sequence). This CDR3 is 13 amino acids long. The CDR3 here is CASSQDRRSGYTF. CDR3 nucleotides: TGTGCCAGCAGCCAAGATCGGAGGAGCGGCTACACCTTC.

This clone was recorded a few times. This chain links TRBV19 with TRBJ1-5; perhaps TRBD1 as D (5 bases). The germline V gene encodes CDR1 LNHDA and CDR2 SQIVND (reference sequence). V lost 3 bases and J 5 bases, leaving 14 bases between the germline ends. This CDR3 region has 15 residues. The CDR3 here is CASSIGRGRYQPQHF. The DNA of the CDR3 is TGTGCCAGTAGTATTGGAAGGGGCAGGTATCAGCCCCAGCATTTT.

This clone has more than one count but fewer than ten. The gene calls are TRBV5-1 and TRBJ1-1, with a weak D call TRBD1 (6 bases). Looked up from germline, CDR1 is SGHRS and CDR2 is YFSETQ. The CDR3 is 15 amino acids. The V end lost 0 bases, the J end lost 0 bases, and 9 bases lay between the germline ends. CDR3 DNA sequence: TGCGCCAGCAGCTTGGTAACAGGGTTGAACACTGAAGCTTTCTTT. Protein product: CASSLVTGLNTEAFF.

V and J are TRBV2 and TRBJ2-7, with TRBD1 identical over 9 bases. The V gene's germline CDR1 is SNHLY and CDR2 FYNNEI. This CDR3 is built from 14 residues. Trimming at V came to 7 bases and at J to 6 bases, leaving 10 bases not matched to a gene. Here the CDR3 DNA reads TGTGCCAGCACCCGACAGGGGGAATCGGGCGAGCAGTACTTC. Translated: CASTRQGESGEQYF. The whole variable domain, filled in from reference TRBV2 and TRBJ2-7, reads EPEVTQTPSHQVTQMGQEVILRCVPISNHLYFYWYRQILGQKVEFLVSFYNNEISEKSEIFDDQFSVERPDGSNFTLKIRSTKLEDSAMYFCASTRQGESGEQYFGPGTRLTVT.

This clone showed up just a few times. CDR3 DNA: TGCGCCAGCAGCCAAGATTTATCGACAGGTTTTTCACCCCTCCACTTT. This encodes CASSQDLSTGFSPLHF. This chain connects TRBV4-1 to TRBJ1-6, with D tentatively TRBD1 (6 bases). The CDR3 spans 16 residues. In germline, CDR1 is MGHRA, CDR2 YSYEKL. Trimming shortened V by 0 bases and J by 9 bases, and 15 bases separated the two germline ends.

In this sample, this clone turned up once. This sequence joins TRBV19 and TRBJ2-2; the D gene is possibly TRBD2 (5 bases). Between the trimmed V and J ends, which lost 8 bases and 2 bases, there was a span of 18 bases. The length of the CDR3 is 16 residues. CDR1 and CDR2 (germline): LNHDA, SQIVND (reference sequence). CDR3 in amino acids: CASGALDGINTGELFF. CDR3 sequence (DNA): TGTGCCAGTGGAGCCTTAGACGGGATAAACACCGGGGAGCTGTTTTTT.

This clone was seen a single time. This sequence joins TRBV13 and TRBJ2-4; 13 nucleotides match TRBD2. This CDR3 has 19 amino acids. Losses at the gene ends were 5 bases for V and 1 base for J; bases not matched to a gene: 11. Per germline, CDR1 PRHDT and CDR2 FYEKMQ (reference sequence). CDR3 DNA sequence: TGTGCCAGCAGCACTAGACTAGCGGGGGGCCGGGGGGCCAAAAACATTCAGTACTTC. This codes for CASSTRLAGGRGAKNIQYF.

The chain has TRBV29-1 and TRBJ1-1; D might be TRBD1 (6 bases). CDR3 size: 14 residues. V dropped 6 bases and J dropped 0 bases, with 14 bases sitting between them. The germline V gene encodes CDR1 SQVTM and CDR2 ANQGSEA. This CDR3 is CSVGGPEMNTEAFF. The CDR3 bases are TGCAGCGTGGGGGGGCCAGAAATGAACACTGAAGCTTTCTTT.

This chain links TRBV18 with TRBJ2-1; D perhaps matches TRBD1 (6 bases). The CDR3 loop spans 14 amino acids. Trimming shortened V by 4 bases and J by 4 bases, and 11 bases separated the two germline ends. CDR1 KGHSH and CDR2 LQKENI come from the germline V gene. The CDR3 DNA follows: TGTGCCAGCTCACAAGGACAGAATTACAATGAGCAGTTCTTC. This codes for CASSQGQNYNEQFF.

V and J are TRBV10-2 and TRBJ2-7; D is possibly TRBD1 (5 bases). Deletions cut 0 bases from V and 0 bases from J, with 18 bases between. CDR3 length equals 18 residues. Germline lookup yields CDR1 WSHSY and CDR2 SAAADI. The CDR3, as DNA: TGCGCCAGCAGTGAGTCGGGCAGGGAAGGGGCCTACTCCTACGAGCAGTACGTC. Translated, it gives CASSESGREGAYSYEQYV.

The rearrangement uses TRBV30 and TRBJ1-1, with TRBD1 identical over 8 bases. CDR1 is GTSNPN, CDR2 SVGIG, per germline (reference sequence). J lost 5 bases, V lost 2 bases, and 4 bases had no gene match. The CDR3 sequence is 13 residues long. The CDR3 DNA is TGTGCCTGGAGTACACAGGGGGGGACTGAAGCTTTCTTT. It is translated as CAWSTQGGTEAFF.